The 5 T cell receptor beta chains in this list originate from one sample, sequenced in a study of early T cells in non-severe SARS-CoV-2 infection. A single record per CDR3 protein comes from TCRdb applying MiXCR to the 5' RACE reads. The sample holds around 80,000 distinct CDR3 sequences; approximately 12% are singletons and the top ten take about 3.5%. The sequenced material came from whole blood. These receptors came from an adult who was a healthcare worker with PCR-confirmed SARS-CoV-2 infection or an uninfected control (not recorded which).

The chain links TRBV7-9 to TRBJ2-7, with D unclear. V was cut by 5 bases and J by 5 bases, with 16 bases left in between. CDR3 length: 14 amino acids. Per germline, CDR1 SEHNR and CDR2 FQNEAQ (reference sequence). This CDR3 is CASSLEPVGDEQYF. CDR3 nucleotides: TGTGCCAGCAGCCTCGAGCCGGTTGGAGACGAGCAGTACTTC.

This clonotype has only a few counts. The chain carries TRBV4-1 and TRBJ2-1, with 11 bases that match TRBD2. V was clipped by 4 bases and J by 5 bases; unmatched bases: 7. This CDR3 has 16 amino acids. CDR1 MGHRA and CDR2 YSYEKL come from the germline V gene. CDR3 sequence: CASSPMASGRNNEQFF. CDR3 nucleotides: TGCGCCAGCAGCCCCATGGCTAGCGGGAGGAACAATGAGCAGTTCTTC.

The chain employs TRBV27 and TRBJ2-3, with a tentative D call TRBD1 (7 bases). The CDR3 runs to 17 residues. The V and J ends lost 5 bases and 6 bases respectively, with 24 bases between them. The germline V gene encodes CDR1 MNHEY and CDR2 SMNVEV (reference sequence). CDR3 loop: CASSLLTRTGGGDTQYF. In nucleotides, the CDR3 is TGTGCCAGCAGTCTCTTGACCCGGACAGGTGGAGGGGATACGCAGTATTTT.

This clonotype was counted only a few times. This sequence joins TRBV12-3 or TRBV12-4 and TRBJ2-7; possibly TRBD2 for D (6 bases). V dropped 6 bases and J dropped 6 bases, with 15 bases sitting between them. The CDR3 has 13 amino acids. The CDR3 region has the DNA TGTGCCAGCAGCCTACAGATCGGGGGCGAGCAGTACTTC. This sequence encodes CASSLQIGGEQYF.

This clonotype was found a few times. The V gene is TRBV27, the J gene TRBJ2-7; D could derive from TRBD1 or TRBD2 (5 bases each). This CDR3 is built from 14 residues. Between the trimmed V and J ends, which lost 2 bases and 2 bases, there was a span of 10 bases. CDR1 and CDR2 from the germline V gene are MNHEY and SMNVEV (reference sequence). The CDR3 here is CASSLTGTAYEQYF. The CDR3 bases are TGTGCCAGCAGTTTAACCGGGACGGCCTACGAGCAGTACTTC.